The clone carrying this T cell receptor (beta chain) was observed a few times. What it binds is not known. These data come from a study of cytomegalovirus exposure and HLA in healthy donors. General study points: Later on, an analysis found that several of the most significant clusters appeared to be linked to common viral pathogens, which included parvovirus B19. A later analysis showed that HLA-associated TCR beta chains had undergone more clonal expansion than equally common others. The classifier reportedly diagnosed cytomegalovirus status with high sensitivity and specificity.

Trimming removed 7 bases at V and 8 bases at J, with 11 bases between. The germline V gene encodes CDR1 MNHNY and CDR2 SVGAGI (reference sequence). The CDR3 loop spans 11 amino acids. In the PCR, 60 Vbeta and 13 Jbeta primers were used. Clones were sequenced by immunoSEQ multiplex PCR, and TCRdb holds only the in-frame ones, with some missing. Seen here are around 110,000 clones, 8% to 10% observed once, and the top ten hold less than 4%. The TCR comes from a man aged 25 to 40 in good health and CMV-seronegative. V and J are TRBV6-6 and TRBJ1-2; D uncertain. Sequencing was performed on PBMCs. In DNA form, the CDR3 reads TGTGCCAGCACCCAAGATCGGGGCTACACCTTC. Its protein is CASTQDRGYTF.